This T cell receptor beta chain is from a study of T cells after yellow fever vaccination. As for the study in general: Low-cell-number fractions underwent preparation using SMART-Seq v4 Ultra Low Input. Study-wide results and caveats: Subsequent to the booster, the majority of primary-vaccination clones reappeared (around 95% CD4, about 90% CD8).

This clonotype came up a few times. The antigen remains undetermined. V lost 5 bases to trimming and J lost 6 bases; unmatched junction nucleotides: 9. The CDR3 spans 15 residues. Germline V gene sequence: CDR1 SQVTM, CDR2 ANQGSEA. TCRdb passed the 5' RACE reads through MiXCR, listing each CDR3 protein once. Of around 350,000 distinct CDR3 sequences listed, around 10% are singletons. The source material was PBMCs, sampled on the day of the first yellow fever vaccination. The chain has TRBV29-1 and TRBJ2-1, with 11 bases matching TRBD1. The origin of this receptor is a young man who received the YFV17D yellow fever vaccine. The CDR3: CSVSTDRGRINEQFF. CDR3 in DNA: TGCAGCGTTTCGACGGACAGGGGGCGCATCAATGAGCAGTTCTTC.